Sequencing of this T cell receptor beta chain was carried out in a study of Ad26.COV2.S vaccination and SARS-CoV-2 variants. The V end lost 3 bases, the J end lost 4 bases, and 15 bases lay between the germline ends. Germline CDR1 reads LGHDT; CDR2 reads YNNKEL (reference sequence). CDR3 length: 15 residues. Libraries were prepared by immunoSEQ multiplex PCR; TCRdb keeps only in-frame clonotypes and omits some of them. The sample carries 300,000 to 400,000 clones, about 88% recorded once. Treatment in this sample: about 20 received Ad26.COV2.S at low or high dose, single or two shots; several received placebo; per-sample allocation not given. Collection of samples fell on day 63 after the first vaccine or placebo injection.

The TCR sequence derives from a person between 18 and 60 years old who received the Ad26.COV2.S COVID-19 vaccine or a placebo. The chain carries TRBV3-1 (or the pseudogene TRBV3-2) and TRBJ2-5; tentatively, D is TRBD2 (6 bases). The sequenced sample was peripheral blood, obtained in a trial of Ad26.COV2.S vaccine versus placebo. In nucleotides, the CDR3 is TGTGCCAGCAGCCAGGGGTTCGGGGGATTAGAGACCCAGTACTTC. It yields the protein CASSQGFGGLETQYF.